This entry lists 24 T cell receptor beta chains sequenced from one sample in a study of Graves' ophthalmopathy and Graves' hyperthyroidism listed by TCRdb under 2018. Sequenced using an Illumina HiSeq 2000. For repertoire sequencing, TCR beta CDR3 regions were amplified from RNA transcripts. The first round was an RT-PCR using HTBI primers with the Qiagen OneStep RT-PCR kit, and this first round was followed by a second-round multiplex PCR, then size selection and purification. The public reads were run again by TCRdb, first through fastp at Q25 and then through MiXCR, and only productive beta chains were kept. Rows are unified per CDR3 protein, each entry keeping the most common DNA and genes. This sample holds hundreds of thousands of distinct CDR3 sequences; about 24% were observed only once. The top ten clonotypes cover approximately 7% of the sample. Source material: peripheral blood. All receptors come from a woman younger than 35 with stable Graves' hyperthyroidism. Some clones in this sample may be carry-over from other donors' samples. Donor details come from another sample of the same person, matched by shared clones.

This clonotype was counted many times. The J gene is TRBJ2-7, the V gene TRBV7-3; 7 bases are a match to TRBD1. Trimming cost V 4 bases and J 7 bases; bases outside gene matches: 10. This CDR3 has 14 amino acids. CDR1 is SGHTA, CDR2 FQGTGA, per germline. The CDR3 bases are TGTGCCAGCAGCTCTACAGGGGTGTCTGGTGAGCAGTACTTC. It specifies CASSSTGVSGEQYF.

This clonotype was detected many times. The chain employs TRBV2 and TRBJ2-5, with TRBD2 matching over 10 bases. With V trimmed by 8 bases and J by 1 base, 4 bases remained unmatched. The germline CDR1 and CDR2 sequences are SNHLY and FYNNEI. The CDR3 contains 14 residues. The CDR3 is CASRLAGVQETQYF. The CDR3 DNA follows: TGTGCCAGCCGCCTAGCGGGGGTCCAAGAGACCCAGTACTTC.

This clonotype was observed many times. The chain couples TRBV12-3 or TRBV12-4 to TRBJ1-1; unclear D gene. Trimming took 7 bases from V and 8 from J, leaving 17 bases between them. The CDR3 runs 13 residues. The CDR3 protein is CASNPHPRAEAFF. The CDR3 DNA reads TGTGCCAGCAACCCGCACCCCCGAGCCGAAGCTTTCTTT.

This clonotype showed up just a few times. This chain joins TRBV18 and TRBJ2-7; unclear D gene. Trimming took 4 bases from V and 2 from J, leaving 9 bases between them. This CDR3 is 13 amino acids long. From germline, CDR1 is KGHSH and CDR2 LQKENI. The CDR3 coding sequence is TGTGCCAGCTCACGGACGGACCCCTACGAGCAGTACTTC. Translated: CASSRTDPYEQYF.

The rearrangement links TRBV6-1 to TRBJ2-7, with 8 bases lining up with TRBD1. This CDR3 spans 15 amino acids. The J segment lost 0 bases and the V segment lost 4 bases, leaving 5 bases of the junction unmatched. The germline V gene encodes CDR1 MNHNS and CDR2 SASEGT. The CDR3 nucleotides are TGTGCCAGCAGTGCCGGGACAGGAGGCTCCTACGAGCAGTACGTC. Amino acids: CASSAGTGGSYEQYV.

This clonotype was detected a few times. For the CDR3, the DNA is TGTGCCAGCAGTGGCCTTCGGGACAACCTTCCTCATGGCTACACCTTC. This codes for CASSGLRDNLPHGYTF. The V call is TRBV6-1, the J call TRBJ1-2; D is perhaps TRBD1 (6 bases). The V gene's germline CDR1 is MNHNS and CDR2 SASEGT. The CDR3 totals 16 residues. V was cut by 4 bases and J by 6 bases, with 21 bases left in between.

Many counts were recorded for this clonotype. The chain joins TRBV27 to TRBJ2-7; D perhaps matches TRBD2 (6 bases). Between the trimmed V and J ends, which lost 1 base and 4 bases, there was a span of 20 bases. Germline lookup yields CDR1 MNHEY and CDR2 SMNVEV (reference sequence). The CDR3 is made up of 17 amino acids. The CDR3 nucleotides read TGTGCCAGCAGTTTATTTATGTCGGCGGGGTCCCTATACGAGCAGTACTTC. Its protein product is CASSLFMSAGSLYEQYF.

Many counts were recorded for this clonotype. The CDR3 DNA reads TGTGCCACCAGCAGGGGCCGGGAGCCGAACACTGAAGCTTTCTTT. Residues: CATSRGREPNTEAFF. The chain links TRBV15 to TRBJ1-1, with no clear D. CDR3 length equals 15 residues. Trimming shortened V by 3 bases and J by 1 base, and 12 bases separated the two germline ends. Germline loops: CDR1 LNHNV, CDR2 YYDKDF (reference sequence).

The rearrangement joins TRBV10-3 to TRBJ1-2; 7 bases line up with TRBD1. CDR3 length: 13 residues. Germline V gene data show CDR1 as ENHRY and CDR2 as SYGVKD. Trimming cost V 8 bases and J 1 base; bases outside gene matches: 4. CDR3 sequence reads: CAIAGQHNYGYTF. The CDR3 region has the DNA TGTGCCATCGCGGGACAGCATAACTATGGCTACACCTTC.

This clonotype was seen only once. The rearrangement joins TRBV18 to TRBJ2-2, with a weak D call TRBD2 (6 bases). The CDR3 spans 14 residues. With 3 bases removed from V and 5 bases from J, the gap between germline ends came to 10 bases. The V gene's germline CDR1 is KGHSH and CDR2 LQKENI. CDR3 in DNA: TGTGCCAGCTCACCGTGGCGGGAAACCGGGGAGCTGTTTTTT. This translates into CASSPWRETGELFF.

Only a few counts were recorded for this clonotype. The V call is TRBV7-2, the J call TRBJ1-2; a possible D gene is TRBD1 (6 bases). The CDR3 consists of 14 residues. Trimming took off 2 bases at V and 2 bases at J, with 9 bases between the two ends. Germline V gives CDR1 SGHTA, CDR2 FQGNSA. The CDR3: CASSLFGQNYGYTF. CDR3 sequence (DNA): TGTGCCAGCAGCTTATTCGGACAGAACTATGGCTACACCTTC.

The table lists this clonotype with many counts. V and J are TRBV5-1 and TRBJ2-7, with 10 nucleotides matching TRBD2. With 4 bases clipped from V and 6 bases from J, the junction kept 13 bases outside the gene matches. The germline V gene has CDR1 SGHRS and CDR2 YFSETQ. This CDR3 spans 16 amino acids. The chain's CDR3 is CASSTLTGTSATEQYF. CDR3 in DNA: TGCGCCAGCAGCACCCTAACCGGGACTAGCGCCACCGAGCAGTACTTC.

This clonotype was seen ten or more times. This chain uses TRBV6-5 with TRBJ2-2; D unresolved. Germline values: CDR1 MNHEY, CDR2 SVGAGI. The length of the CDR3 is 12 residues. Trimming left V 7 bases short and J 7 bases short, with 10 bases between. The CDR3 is CASNFVSGELFF. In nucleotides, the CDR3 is TGTGCCAGCAACTTCGTTAGCGGGGAGCTGTTTTTT.

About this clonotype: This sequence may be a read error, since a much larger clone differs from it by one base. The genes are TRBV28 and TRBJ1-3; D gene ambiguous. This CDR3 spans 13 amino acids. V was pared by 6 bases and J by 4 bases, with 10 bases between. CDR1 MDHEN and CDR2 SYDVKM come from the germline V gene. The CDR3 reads CASRQHGGNTIYF. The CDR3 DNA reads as TGTGCCAGCAGGCAACACGGCGGAAACACCATATATTTT. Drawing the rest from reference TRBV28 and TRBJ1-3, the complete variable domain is DVKVTQSSRYLVKRTGEKVFLECVQDMDHENMFWYRQDPGLGLRLIYFSYDVKMKEKGDIPEGYSVSREKKERFSLILESASTNQTSMYLCASRQHGGNTIYFGEGSWLTVV.

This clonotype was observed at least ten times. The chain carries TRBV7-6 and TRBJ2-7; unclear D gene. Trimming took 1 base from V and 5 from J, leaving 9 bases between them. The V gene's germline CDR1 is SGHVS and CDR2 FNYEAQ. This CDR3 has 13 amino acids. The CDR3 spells CASSLGMGDEQYF. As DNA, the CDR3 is TGTGCCAGCAGCTTAGGGATGGGCGACGAGCAGTACTTC.

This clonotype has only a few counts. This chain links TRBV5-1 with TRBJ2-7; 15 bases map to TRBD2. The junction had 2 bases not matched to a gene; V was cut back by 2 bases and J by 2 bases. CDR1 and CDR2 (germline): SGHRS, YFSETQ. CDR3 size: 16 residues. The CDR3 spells CASSFGLAGGTYEQYF. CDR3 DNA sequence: TGCGCCAGCAGCTTCGGACTAGCGGGGGGGACCTACGAGCAGTACTTC. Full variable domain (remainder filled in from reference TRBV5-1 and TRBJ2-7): KAGVTQTPRYLIKTRGQQVTLSCSPISGHRSVSWYQQTPGQGLQFLFEYFSETQRNKGNFPGRFSGRQFSNSRSEMNVSTLELGDSALYLCASSFGLAGGTYEQYFGPGTRLTVT.

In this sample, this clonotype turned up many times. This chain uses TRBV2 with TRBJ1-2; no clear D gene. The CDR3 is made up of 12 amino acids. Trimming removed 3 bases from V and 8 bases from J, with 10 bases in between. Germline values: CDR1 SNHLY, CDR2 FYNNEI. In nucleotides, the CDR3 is TGTGCCAGCAGTGAGGACGAGGAGGGCTACACCTTC. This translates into CASSEDEEGYTF.

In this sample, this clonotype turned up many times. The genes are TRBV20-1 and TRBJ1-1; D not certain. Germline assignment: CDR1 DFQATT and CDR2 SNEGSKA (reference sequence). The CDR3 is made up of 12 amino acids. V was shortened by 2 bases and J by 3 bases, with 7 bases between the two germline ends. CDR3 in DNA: TGCAGTGCTAGAAGGGAGTACACTGAAGCTTTCTTT. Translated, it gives CSARREYTEAFF.

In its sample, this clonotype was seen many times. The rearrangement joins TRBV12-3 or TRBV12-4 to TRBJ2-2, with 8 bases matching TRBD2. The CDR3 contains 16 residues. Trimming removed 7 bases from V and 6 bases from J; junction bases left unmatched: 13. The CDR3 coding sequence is TGTGCCAGCATCCCCGGGGTAGCGGGACTCCCCGGGGAGCTGTTTTTT. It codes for CASIPGVAGLPGELFF.

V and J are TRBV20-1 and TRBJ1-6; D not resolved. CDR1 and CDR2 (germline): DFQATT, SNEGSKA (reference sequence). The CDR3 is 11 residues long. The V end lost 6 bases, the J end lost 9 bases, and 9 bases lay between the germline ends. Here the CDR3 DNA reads TGCAGTGCCGCGCCGGCTTCACCCCTCCACTTT. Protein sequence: CSAAPASPLHF.

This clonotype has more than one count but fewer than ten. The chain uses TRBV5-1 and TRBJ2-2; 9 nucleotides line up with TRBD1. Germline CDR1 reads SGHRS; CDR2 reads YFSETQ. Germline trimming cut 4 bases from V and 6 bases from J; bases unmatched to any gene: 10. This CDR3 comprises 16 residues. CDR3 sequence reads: CASSRAWTGAPGELFF. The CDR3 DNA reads TGCGCCAGCAGCAGGGCATGGACAGGGGCGCCCGGGGAGCTGTTTTTT. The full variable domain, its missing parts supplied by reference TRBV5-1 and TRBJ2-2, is KAGVTQTPRYLIKTRGQQVTLSCSPISGHRSVSWYQQTPGQGLQFLFEYFSETQRNKGNFPGRFSGRQFSNSRSEMNVSTLELGDSALYLCASSRAWTGAPGELFFGEGSRLTVL.

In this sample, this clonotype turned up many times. CDR3 in DNA: TGTGCCACCCGGGGCAGGGGGGCGGACGAGCAGTACTTC. Translating it yields CATRGRGADEQYF. The rearrangement joins TRBV19 to TRBJ2-7, with D tentatively TRBD1 (7 bases). The CDR3 spans 13 residues. Per the germline V gene, CDR1 is LNHDA and CDR2 is SQIVND (reference sequence). The germline V and J ends were trimmed by 10 bases and 5 bases, with 18 bases remaining between them.

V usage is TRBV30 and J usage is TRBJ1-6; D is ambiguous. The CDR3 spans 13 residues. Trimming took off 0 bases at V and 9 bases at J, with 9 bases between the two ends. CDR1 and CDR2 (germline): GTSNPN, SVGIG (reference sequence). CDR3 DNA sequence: TGTGCCTGGAGTGTACCCCCCGGTTCACCCCTCCACTTT. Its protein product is CAWSVPPGSPLHF.

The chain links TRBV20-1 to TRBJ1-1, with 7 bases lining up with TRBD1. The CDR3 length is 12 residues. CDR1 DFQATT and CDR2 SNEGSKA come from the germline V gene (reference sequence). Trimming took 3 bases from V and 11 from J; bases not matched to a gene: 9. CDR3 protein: CSARLWDSGAFF. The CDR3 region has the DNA TGCAGTGCTAGGTTGTGGGACAGTGGGGCTTTCTTT.